One T cell receptor (beta chain) is described in this entry. What it binds is not known. Looked up from germline, CDR1 is MDHEN and CDR2 is SYDVKM. Germline trimming cut 6 bases from V and 0 bases from J; bases unmatched to any gene: 7. The CDR3 spans 15 residues. The source of the sample is a study of lymphopenia after photon versus proton radiotherapy. General study points: A bigger post-nadir fall in TCR diversity correlated inversely with survival time in deceased patients. Relative stability marked proton patients; photon patients lost diversity and naive cells. Oligoclonal CD8+ Temra expansion after nadir drove photon patients' diversity drop.

Profiled with immunoSEQ multiplex PCR; TCRdb holds only in-frame clones, not every one. This sample carries several thousand clones, approximately 86% of them seen once, and the ten largest clones take roughly 20%. The receptor was derived from a man older than 75 with cholangiocarcinoma. This material consisted of peripheral blood, taken from a patient treated with photon-based radiotherapy. The chain combines TRBV28 with TRBJ2-7; TRBD2 agrees at 8 bases. The CDR3 bases are TGTGCCAGCAGGAGGCCTAGCGGGTCCTCCTACGAGCAGTACTTC. Protein: CASRRPSGSSYEQYF.